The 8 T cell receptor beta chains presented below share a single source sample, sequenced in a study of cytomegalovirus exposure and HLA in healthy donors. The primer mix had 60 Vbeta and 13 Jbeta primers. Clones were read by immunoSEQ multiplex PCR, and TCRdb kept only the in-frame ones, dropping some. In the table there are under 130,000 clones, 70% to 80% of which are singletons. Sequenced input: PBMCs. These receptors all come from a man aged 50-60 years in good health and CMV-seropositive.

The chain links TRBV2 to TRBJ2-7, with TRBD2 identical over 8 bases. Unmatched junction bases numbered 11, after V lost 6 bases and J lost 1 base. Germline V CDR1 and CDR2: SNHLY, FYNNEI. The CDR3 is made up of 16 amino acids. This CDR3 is CASSSPLQRGSYEQYF. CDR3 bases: TGTGCCAGCAGCTCACCACTTCAGCGGGGGTCCTACGAGCAGTACTTC.

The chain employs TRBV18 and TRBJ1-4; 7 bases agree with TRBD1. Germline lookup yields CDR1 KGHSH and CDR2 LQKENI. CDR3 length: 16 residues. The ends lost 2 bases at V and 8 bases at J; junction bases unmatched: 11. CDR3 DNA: TGTGCCAGCTCACCAGTTTTCGGGACAGAAGCAGAAAAACTGTTTTTT. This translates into CASSPVFGTEAEKLFF.

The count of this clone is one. Written as DNA, the CDR3 is TGTGCCAGCAGTCAGGGGGGCGACTATGGCTACACCTTC. Translated, it gives CASSQGGDYGYTF. The J gene is TRBJ1-2, the V gene TRBV2; 7 nucleotides line up with TRBD1. The V segment lost 5 bases and the J segment 3 bases; nucleotides outside the gene matches: 3. CDR3 length: 13 residues. Per the germline V gene, CDR1 is SNHLY and CDR2 is FYNNEI.

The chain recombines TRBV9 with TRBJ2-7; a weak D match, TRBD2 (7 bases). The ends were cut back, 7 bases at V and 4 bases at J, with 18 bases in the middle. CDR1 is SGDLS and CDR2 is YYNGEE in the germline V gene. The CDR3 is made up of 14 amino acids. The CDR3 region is CASPEGGGRYEQYF. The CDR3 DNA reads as TGTGCCAGCCCCGAAGGGGGGGGCCGATACGAGCAGTACTTC.

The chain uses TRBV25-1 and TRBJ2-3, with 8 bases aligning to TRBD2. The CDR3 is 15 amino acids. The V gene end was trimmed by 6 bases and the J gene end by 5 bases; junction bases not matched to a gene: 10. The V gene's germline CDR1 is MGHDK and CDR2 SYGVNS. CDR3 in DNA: TGTGCCAGCAGCCACGGGGGGCGGGGGGAAGATACGCAGTATTTT. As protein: CASSHGGRGEDTQYF.

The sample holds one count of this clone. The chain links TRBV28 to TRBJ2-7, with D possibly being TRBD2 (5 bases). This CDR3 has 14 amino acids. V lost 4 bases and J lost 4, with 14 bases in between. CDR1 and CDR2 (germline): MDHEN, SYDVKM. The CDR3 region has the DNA TGTGCCAGCAGTTATTCCGGGATTCGGTACGAGCAGTACTTC. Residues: CASSYSGIRYEQYF. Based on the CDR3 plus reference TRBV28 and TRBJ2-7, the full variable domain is DVKVTQSSRYLVKRTGEKVFLECVQDMDHENMFWYRQDPGLGLRLIYFSYDVKMKEKGDIPEGYSVSREKKERFSLILESASTNQTSMYLCASSYSGIRYEQYFGPGTRLTVT.

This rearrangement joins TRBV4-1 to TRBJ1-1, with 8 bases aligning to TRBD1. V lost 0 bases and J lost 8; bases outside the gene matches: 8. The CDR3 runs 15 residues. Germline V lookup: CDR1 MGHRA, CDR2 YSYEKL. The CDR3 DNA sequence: TGCGCCAGCAGCCAAGATTCCGACAGGGGACCGGAAGCTTTCTTT. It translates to CASSQDSDRGPEAFF.

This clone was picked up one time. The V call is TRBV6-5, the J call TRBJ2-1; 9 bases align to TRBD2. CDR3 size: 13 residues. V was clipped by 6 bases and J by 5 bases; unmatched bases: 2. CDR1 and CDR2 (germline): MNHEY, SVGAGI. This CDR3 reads CASRGTSNNEQFF. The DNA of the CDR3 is TGTGCCAGCAGGGGGACTAGCAACAATGAGCAGTTCTTC.